These T cell receptor beta chains were read from a single sample in a study of blood T cell repertoires in COVID-19. TCRdb's table, derived via immunoSEQ multiplex PCR, lists solely in-frame clones and lacks some. The repertoire holds about 270,000 clones, with approximately 86% as singletons. The sequenced sample was peripheral blood. The source is a man aged 35 to 55 with active or convalescent COVID-19. CDR3s include the opening cysteine and the closing phenylalanine or tryptophan. The order of the fields is clone size, D gene, J gene, V gene, CDR3 DNA, CDR3 protein. D genes are given only for firm matches. Expanded clones get a size class; other rows say once, few or many, or leave the size out.

- | TRBD2 | TRBJ2-1 | TRBV18 | TGTGCCAGCTCACCCGGGGGGGCCTCTTACAATGAGCAGTTCTTC | CASSPGGASYNEQFF
once | TRBD1 | TRBJ2-3 | TRBV6-5 | TGTGCCAGCAGGAGACAGGGGTTTAGCACAGATACGCAGTATTTT | CASRRQGFSTDTQYF
- | - | TRBJ1-2 | TRBV24-1 | TGTGCCACCAGCCGCTCCCACGCCTTGGGGGGAGGCTATGGCTACACCTTC | CATSRSHALGGGYGYTF
- | - | TRBJ2-5 | TRBV19 | TGTGCCAGTAGTTTCGTAGAACAAGAGACCCAGTACTTC | CASSFVEQETQYF
- | - | TRBJ2-5 | TRBV5-1 | TGCGCCAGCAGCACCTCGGACTATCGGGAGACCCAGTACTTC | CASSTSDYRETQYF
- | - | TRBJ1-4 | TRBV11-1 | TGTGCCAGCAGCCCGCGAGACAGGCTACCAAATGAAAAACTGTTTTTT | CASSPRDRLPNEKLFF
- | TRBD1 | TRBJ2-7 | TRBV3-1/TRBV3-2 | TGTGCCAGCAGCCAAGCCGCAGGGGGAGAGCAGTACTTC | CASSQAAGGEQYF
- | TRBD1 | TRBJ1-1 | TRBV28 | TGTGCCAGCAGTCCTGACAGGGGGTGGAACACTGAAGCTTTCTTT | CASSPDRGWNTEAFF
- | - | TRBJ2-7 | TRBV4-1 | TGCGCCAGCAGCACACAGGGTGAGTCCTACGAGCAGTACTTC | CASSTQGESYEQYF
- | - | TRBJ1-5 | TRBV5-1 | TGCGCCAGCAGCCCAGAAGATCGTTGGCAGCCCCAGCATTTT | CASSPEDRWQPQHF
- | - | TRBJ1-1 | TRBV5-4 | TGTGCCAGCAGCTTGGTAGGGGGGGGACCTGAAGCTTTCTTT | CASSLVGGGPEAFF
- | - | TRBJ1-6 | TRBV5-1 | TGCGCCAGCAGCTTGAACGGAGATAATTCACCCCTCCACTTT | CASSLNGDNSPLHF
- | - | TRBJ1-6 | TRBV25-1 | TGTGCCAGCAGCCCGGGAGGGGCGCTGAATTCACCCCTCCACTTT | CASSPGGALNSPLHF
- | TRBD1 | TRBJ2-5 | TRBV24-1 | TGTGCCACCAGTGATGGCGACAGGGCTGTGGAGACCCAGTACTTC | CATSDGDRAVETQYF
- | TRBD1 | TRBJ2-7 | TRBV25-1 | TGTGCCAGCAGCAGACCCGGGACAGGGGGCGAGCAGTACTTC | CASSRPGTGGEQYF
- | TRBD1 | TRBJ2-7 | TRBV27 | TGTGCCAGCAGCCATAACAGGGGCCCCTACGAGCAGTACTTC | CASSHNRGPYEQYF
- | - | TRBJ1-1 | TRBV6-5 | TGTGCCAGCAGTTACTCGGGGGCAGAAGCTTTCTTT | CASSYSGAEAFF
- | TRBD2 | TRBJ2-5 | TRBV6-5 | TGTGCCAGCAGTTACTCGGCGGGGGGAGGAGAGACCCAGTACTTC | CASSYSAGGGETQYF
- | TRBD1 | TRBJ1-1 | TRBV5-1 | TGCGCCAGCAGCTTCGGGACAGACAACACTGAAGCTTTCTTT | CASSFGTDNTEAFF
- | - | TRBJ2-7 | TRBV7-2 | TGTGCCAGCAGCTTAGTTGCAGGGGATGTGGGCGAGCAGTACTTC | CASSLVAGDVGEQYF
once | - | TRBJ1-5 | TRBV6-6 | TGTGCCAGCAGCCTGTCTGGCAGGGGTCAGCCCCAGCATTTT | CASSLSGRGQPQHF
- | - | TRBJ1-1 | TRBV28 | TGTGCCAGCAGTTTAGCGGGGGAGTACACTGAAGCTTTCTTT | CASSLAGEYTEAFF
- | TRBD2 | TRBJ2-1 | TRBV15 | TGTGCCACCAGCAGAGCGAATAGCGGGGGGTATGTTGAGCAGTTCTTC | CATSRANSGGYVEQFF
- | TRBD1 | TRBJ2-1 | TRBV28 | TGTGCCAGCAGCCCGCAGGGGGCGCCGTACAATGAGCAGTTCTTC | CASSPQGAPYNEQFF
few | - | TRBJ2-7 | TRBV10-1 | TGCGCCAGCAGTACCCTCCAGGGAAGCGAGCAGTACTTC | CASSTLQGSEQYF
- | - | TRBJ2-7 | TRBV28 | TGTGCCAGCAGTCGGACGGGGAACTACGAGCAGTACTTC | CASSRTGNYEQYF
- | - | TRBJ1-1 | TRBV15 | TGTGCCACCAGTGGCATTCTTGGCACTGAAGCTTTCTTT | CATSGILGTEAFF